These 26 T cell receptor beta chains were all obtained from the same sample, sequenced in a study of identical twins. TCRdb ran MiXCR on the 5' RACE reads and lists one entry per CDR3 protein. The sample yields around 340,000 distinct CDR3 sequences, about 12% seen once. These same data were also listed under a study on yellow fever vaccine responses in identical twins.

Sample: CD8+ T cells sorted from blood. The receptors stem from a young woman in good health.

This clonotype was seen just once. This chain uses TRBV10-1 with TRBJ2-1, with TRBD2 identical over 7 bases. V shed 3 bases, J shed 8 bases, and the junction held 7 bases outside the gene matches. Per germline, CDR1 WNHNN and CDR2 SYGVQD (reference sequence). The CDR3 extends over 14 amino acids. CDR3 in DNA: TGCGCCAGCAGTGACGGACTAGTTTGGGATGAGCAGTTCTTC. It is translated as CASSDGLVWDEQFF.

This clonotype was detected only a few times. The genes are TRBV9 and TRBJ2-1; 13 bases fit TRBD2. The CDR3 is 16 residues long. V gave up 0 bases and J gave up 8 bases; unmatched junction bases: 5. Germline-derived CDR1 and CDR2 are SGDLS and YYNGEE. CDR3 residues: CASSVGGGLAGDEQFF. The CDR3 nucleotides are TGTGCCAGCAGCGTAGGGGGAGGACTAGCGGGAGATGAGCAGTTCTTC.

This rearrangement joins TRBV11-2 to TRBJ2-7, with unresolved D. The CDR3 is 15 amino acids. Germline V gene sequence: CDR1 SGHAT, CDR2 FQNNGV. V lost 4 bases, J lost 3 bases, and 16 bases lay in between. The CDR3 sequence: CASSSEEFINYEQYV. The CDR3 coding sequence is TGTGCCAGCAGCTCCGAAGAATTCATTAACTACGAGCAGTACGTC.

This clonotype showed up many times. V usage is TRBV12-3 or TRBV12-4 and J usage is TRBJ2-3; D uncertain. With 6 bases removed from V and 0 bases from J, the gap between germline ends came to 19 bases. The CDR3 covers 17 residues. CDR3 region: CASSSKIRFTSTDTQYF. CDR3 DNA sequence: TGTGCCAGCAGCTCTAAAATCAGGTTTACTAGCACAGATACGCAGTATTTT.

The table lists this clonotype with a few counts. The chain joins TRBV29-1 to TRBJ2-7; D is perhaps TRBD1 (6 bases). V lost 7 bases, J lost 2 bases, and 18 bases lay in between. The CDR3 is made up of 14 amino acids. Per the germline V gene, CDR1 is SQVTM and CDR2 is ANQGSEA. In nucleotides, the CDR3 is TGCAGCGCTGTGAAACAGGGACCCGCCTACGAGCAGTACTTC. Translation gives CSAVKQGPAYEQYF.

The genes are TRBV24-1 and TRBJ2-3; no reliable D call. CDR3 length equals 15 residues. Germline values: CDR1 KGHDR, CDR2 SFDVKD. V lost 5 bases and J lost 2, with 13 bases in between. The CDR3 spells CATSGYGLDTDTQYF. The CDR3 bases are TGTGCCACCAGTGGGTACGGCCTCGACACAGATACGCAGTATTTT.

This clonotype has more than one count but fewer than ten. The rearrangement links TRBV27 to TRBJ1-5, with a possible D match to TRBD1 (5 bases). Trimming cost V 6 bases and J 3 bases, with 18 bases left between them. This CDR3 comprises 16 residues. Germline-derived CDR1 and CDR2 are MNHEY and SMNVEV (reference sequence). The CDR3 sequence is CASSLTRGGDNQPQHF. CDR3 nucleotide sequence: TGTGCCAGCAGCCTTACCCGGGGGGGGGACAATCAGCCCCAGCATTTT.

The table lists this clonotype with a few counts. The CDR3 loop reads CASRVSGGLYNEQFF. The CDR3 bases are TGTGCCAGCAGGGTTAGCGGGGGGCTGTACAATGAGCAGTTCTTC. The chain is built from TRBV12-3 or TRBV12-4 and TRBJ2-1, with 10 bases lining up with TRBD2. The CDR3 runs 15 residues. V gave up 6 bases and J gave up 4 bases; unmatched junction bases: 6.

Only a few counts were recorded for this clonotype. The chain combines TRBV6-2 or TRBV6-3 with TRBJ2-1; the match to TRBD2 covers 11 bases. The germline CDR1 and CDR2 sequences are MNHEY and SVGEGT. The V segment lost 6 bases and the J segment 3 bases; nucleotides outside the gene matches: 25. The CDR3 contains 22 residues. The CDR3 nucleotides are TGTGCCAGCAGCCGTATACTAGCGGGGGTACCTTCTACACCCGCCCACTACAATGAGCAGTTCTTC. Its protein product is CASSRILAGVPSTPAHYNEQFF.

This clonotype was seen more than once but under ten times. The chain's CDR3 is CASSAPRGLRTEAFF. The DNA of the CDR3 is TGTGCCAGCAGTGCCCCCAGGGGCCTCAGGACTGAAGCTTTCTTT. The chain is built from TRBV25-1 and TRBJ1-1; D is possibly TRBD1 (6 bases). This CDR3 spans 15 amino acids. The germline V gene has CDR1 MGHDK and CDR2 SYGVNS. The V gene lost 4 bases and the J gene lost 5 bases, with 17 bases spanning the gap.

The chain recombines TRBV20-1 with TRBJ2-1; D remains ambiguous. Trimming left V 0 bases short and J 0 bases short, with 9 bases between. Looked up from germline, CDR1 is DFQATT and CDR2 is SNEGSKA (reference sequence). This CDR3 spans 15 amino acids. The CDR3 nucleotides read TGCAGTGCTAGAGACTACGAGAGCTCCTACAATGAGCAGTTCTTC. Amino acid sequence: CSARDYESSYNEQFF.

This clonotype was observed a few times. CDR3 amino acids: CASSSTTGVNEKLFF. The CDR3 bases are TGTGCCAGCAGCTCGACGACAGGGGTGAATGAAAAACTGTTTTTT. The chain links TRBV5-4 to TRBJ1-4, with 8 positions matching TRBD1. CDR1 SGHNT and CDR2 YYREEE come from the germline V gene (reference sequence). V shed 3 bases, J shed 5 bases, and the junction held 6 bases outside the gene matches. This CDR3 spans 15 amino acids.

The chain combines TRBV27 with TRBJ2-3; 7 bases align to TRBD2. The germline gives CDR1 MNHEY, CDR2 SMNVEV (reference sequence). Trimming removed 0 bases from V and 2 bases from J; junction bases left unmatched: 2. The CDR3 runs 15 residues. The CDR3 DNA reads TGTGCCAGCAGTTTATCAGCGGGGCTCACAGATACGCAGTATTTT. This codes for CASSLSAGLTDTQYF.

This clonotype was detected a few times. The CDR3 spells CASTTSGVTDTQYF. In DNA form, the CDR3 reads TGCGCCAGCACCACTAGCGGAGTCACAGATACGCAGTATTTT. V is TRBV4-1 and J is TRBJ2-3, with TRBD2 identical over 8 bases. Germline-derived CDR1 and CDR2 are MGHRA and YSYEKL. The CDR3 runs 14 residues. V dropped 7 bases and J dropped 2; count of bases not matched to a gene: 5.

This clonotype was found a few times. The genes are TRBV11-1 and TRBJ2-6, with 8 positions matching TRBD1. The V segment lost 5 bases and the J segment 2 bases; nucleotides outside the gene matches: 17. CDR1 and CDR2 from the germline V gene are SGHAT and FQDESV (reference sequence). This CDR3 has 20 residues. CDR3 nucleotides: TGTGCCAGCAGCGGGTTGAGGGAGAGGCAGGGGGCCGCTGGGGCCAACGTCCTGACTTTC. Translated: CASSGLRERQGAAGANVLTF. The whole variable domain, remainder taken from reference TRBV11-1 and TRBJ2-6, is EAEVAQSPRYKITEKSQAVAFWCDPISGHATLYWYRQILGQGPELLVQFQDESVVDDSQLPKDRFSAERLKGVDSTLKIQPAELGDSAMYLCASSGLRERQGAAGANVLTFGAGSRLTVL.

This clonotype was observed a handful of times. V and J are TRBV3-1 and TRBJ2-1; 9 positions agree with TRBD2. Unmatched junction bases numbered 6, after V lost 0 bases and J lost 9 bases. The length of the CDR3 is 15 residues. Germline assignment: CDR1 LGHDT and CDR2 YNNKEL (reference sequence). The DNA of the CDR3 is TGTGCCAGCAGCCAAGATGGCGGGACTAGCTCTGAGCAGTTCTTC. This gives the protein CASSQDGGTSSEQFF.

V and J are TRBV9 and TRBJ2-5; TRBD2 matches 13 bases. Per germline, CDR1 SGDLS and CDR2 YYNGEE. The junction had 11 bases not matched to a gene; V was cut back by 2 bases and J by 1 base. This CDR3 is built from 19 residues. The CDR3 is CASSVADPGLAGFQETQYF. For the CDR3, the DNA is TGTGCCAGCAGCGTGGCCGATCCGGGACTAGCGGGGTTCCAAGAGACCCAGTACTTC.

This clonotype was seen a handful of times. The junction and the germline gene differ at one end; a read error may be behind it. The genes are TRBV20-1 and TRBJ2-3; TRBD2 aligns across 10 bases. The CDR3 runs 15 residues. Germline CDR1 and CDR2: DFQATT and SNEGSKA (reference sequence). The CDR3 coding sequence is TGCTGTGCTAGCGGGGGAGGACCAAGCACAGATACGCAGTATTTT. This sequence encodes CCASGGGPSTDTQYF.

This clonotype was observed a handful of times. The V call is TRBV6-2 or TRBV6-3, the J call TRBJ1-5; no reliable D call. Trimming removed 7 bases from V and 4 bases from J, with 26 bases in between. Germline CDR1 reads MNHEY; CDR2 reads SVGEGT. CDR3 length equals 18 residues. DNA for the CDR3: TGTGCCAGCACCGGACTGGACCCGGCAACTGAGGGAAATCAGCCCCAGCATTTT. It is translated as CASTGLDPATEGNQPQHF.

The chain couples TRBV28 to TRBJ2-7; weak D call: TRBD2 (6 bases). Trimming cost V 3 bases and J 3 bases, with 12 bases left between them. CDR1 and CDR2 (germline): MDHEN, SYDVKM. The CDR3 has 14 amino acids. Here the CDR3 reads CASSFHLALYEQYF. CDR3 DNA sequence: TGTGCCAGCAGTTTTCATCTAGCGCTCTACGAGCAGTACTTC. Supplemented by reference TRBV28 and TRBJ2-7, the full variable domain reads DVKVTQSSRYLVKRTGEKVFLECVQDMDHENMFWYRQDPGLGLRLIYFSYDVKMKEKGDIPEGYSVSREKKERFSLILESASTNQTSMYLCASSFHLALYEQYFGPGTRLTVT.

CDR3 residues: CASSLGLSGALGQYF. The CDR3 DNA follows: TGTGCCAGCAGTTTGGGCCTGAGCGGAGCTCTGGGGCAGTACTTC. The chain combines TRBV12-3 or TRBV12-4 with TRBJ2-7; D is possibly TRBD2 (5 bases). Trimming removed 3 bases at V and 9 bases at J, with 21 bases between. This CDR3 is built from 15 residues.

The rearrangement links TRBV2 to TRBJ1-1; D is undetermined. The germline CDR1 and CDR2 sequences are SNHLY and FYNNEI. This CDR3 comprises 12 residues. The V end was cut by 6 bases, the J end by 5 bases, with 10 bases between. As DNA, the CDR3 is TGTGCCAGCAGAACTTGGAGGACTGAAGCTTTCTTT. Its protein is CASRTWRTEAFF.

Only a few counts were recorded for this clonotype. The chain combines TRBV7-9 with TRBJ2-3, with 11 nucleotides matching TRBD2. The CDR3 has 14 residues. V trimming: 6 bases; J trimming: 4 bases; junction bases outside the gene matches: 3. CDR1 and CDR2 from the germline V gene are SEHNR and FQNEAQ (reference sequence). DNA for the CDR3: TGTGCCAGCAGTACTAGCGGGAGTGCAGATACGCAGTATTTT. As protein: CASSTSGSADTQYF.

The chain carries TRBV29-1 and TRBJ2-1, with D unresolved. The CDR3 runs to 17 residues. V was shortened by 0 bases and J by 3 bases, with 18 bases between the two germline ends. Germline V gene lookup returns CDR1 SQVTM and CDR2 ANQGSEA. The CDR3 is CSVEDPLDTQSYNEQFF. The DNA of the CDR3 is TGCAGCGTTGAAGACCCCCTCGACACTCAGAGCTACAATGAGCAGTTCTTC.

CDR3 amino acids: CASSLYGQGGNYGYTF. The CDR3 coding sequence is TGTGCCAGCAGCCTTTATGGACAGGGAGGGAACTATGGCTACACCTTC. The rearrangement links TRBV13 to TRBJ1-2; 8 positions match TRBD1. The length of the CDR3 is 16 residues. Germline V gives CDR1 PRHDT, CDR2 FYEKMQ (reference sequence). With V trimmed by 5 bases and J by 2 bases, 10 bases remained unmatched.

This clonotype was detected many times. The chain carries TRBV9 and TRBJ2-1, with 7 bases matching TRBD2. CDR1 is SGDLS and CDR2 is YYNGEE in the germline V gene. The J segment lost 3 bases and the V segment lost 0 bases, leaving 0 bases of the junction unmatched. CDR3 length: 14 residues. CDR3 sequence: CASSVGGSYNEQFF. The CDR3 bases are TGTGCCAGCAGCGTAGGCGGGAGCTACAATGAGCAGTTCTTC.